This TCR beta chain comes out of a study of T-cell reconstitution after alpha-beta-depleted transplantation in children. This clonotype was detected a few times. V lost 1 base, J lost 4 bases, and 11 bases lay in between. The CDR3 has 15 residues. From germline, CDR1 is MGHRA and CDR2 YSYEKL. Library preparation (for TCRbeta) was performed with unique molecular identifiers. TCRdb independently ran MiXCR on the PCR reads; one entry per CDR3 protein. This sample has approximately 400,000 distinct CDR3 sequences; approximately 11% occur once, and the top ten carry roughly 5.5%. The chain carries TRBV4-1 and TRBJ1-3; D gene unclear. The origin of this receptor is a human donor who donated a stem cell graft to a child with acute myeloid leukemia. Source: PBMCs from the stem cell graft donor, taken from the stem cell graft. The CDR3 DNA reads TGCGCCAGCAGCCAAGGTGGCAGGTCCGGAAACACCATATATTTT. It is translated as CASSQGGRSGNTIYF.